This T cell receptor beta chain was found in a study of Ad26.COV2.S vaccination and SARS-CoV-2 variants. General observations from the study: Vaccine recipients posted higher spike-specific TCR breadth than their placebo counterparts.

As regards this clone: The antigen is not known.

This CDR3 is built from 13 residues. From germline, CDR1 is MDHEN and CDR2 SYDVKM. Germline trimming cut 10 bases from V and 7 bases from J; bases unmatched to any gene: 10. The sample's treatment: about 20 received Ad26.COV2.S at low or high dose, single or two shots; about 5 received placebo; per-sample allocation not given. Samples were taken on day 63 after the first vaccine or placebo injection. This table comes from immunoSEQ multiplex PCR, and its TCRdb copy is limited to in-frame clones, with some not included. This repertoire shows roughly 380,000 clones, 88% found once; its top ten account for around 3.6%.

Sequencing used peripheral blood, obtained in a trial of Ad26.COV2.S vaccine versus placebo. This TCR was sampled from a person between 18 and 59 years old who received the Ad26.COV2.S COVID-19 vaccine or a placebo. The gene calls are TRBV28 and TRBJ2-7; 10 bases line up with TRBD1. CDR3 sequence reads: CATLGQGGWEQYF. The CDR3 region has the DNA TGTGCCACCTTAGGACAGGGGGGTTGGGAGCAGTACTTC.